This TCR beta chain derives from a study of cytomegalovirus exposure and HLA in healthy donors. Study-wide findings and caveats: Later analysis reportedly placed an Asian-associated ancestry cluster below the roughly 700-donor mean in N-insertions.

To note about this clone: Its cognate antigen is unknown.

Primers included in the PCR were 60 Vbeta and 13 Jbeta primers. The method was immunoSEQ multiplex PCR; TCRdb's version includes in-frame clones alone and lacks a portion of them. The sample lists about 140,000 clones, approximately 80% occurring once. This CDR3 region has 15 residues. The V gene's germline CDR1 is LGHNT and CDR2 FRNRAP. Trimming cost V 6 bases and J 5 bases, with 19 bases left between them. Sequences were obtained from PBMCs. The receptor comes from a man in his forties in good health and CMV-seronegative. The rearrangement links TRBV12-5 to TRBJ1-1; a weak D match, TRBD1 (6 bases). CDR3 coding DNA: TGTGCTAGTGGGTTCGCAGGGGCCCAAGGGACTGAAGCTTTCTTT. Its protein product is CASGFAGAQGTEAFF.